The 30 T cell receptor beta chains below all came from one sample that was sequenced in a study of cytomegalovirus exposure and HLA in healthy donors. Sequenced by immunoSEQ multiplex PCR; TCRdb stores in-frame clones only, minus some. The repertoire consists of approximately 58,000 clones, with roughly 90% occurring once and the leading ten covering over 2%. Sequenced sample: PBMCs. The receptors stem from a woman in her 30s in good health and CMV-seronegative.

CDR3 coding DNA: TGCGCCAGCACCGGGACTAGCGGGAAACAAGAGACCCAGTACTTC. This encodes CASTGTSGKQETQYF. The gene calls are TRBV5-1 and TRBJ2-5, with 13 bases that match TRBD2. Per the germline V gene, CDR1 is SGHRS and CDR2 is YFSETQ. The CDR3 is 15 residues long. The junction had 4 bases not matched to a gene; V was cut back by 6 bases and J by 2 bases. The full variable domain, rest sourced from reference TRBV5-1 and TRBJ2-5, is KAGVTQTPRYLIKTRGQQVTLSCSPISGHRSVSWYQQTPGQGLQFLFEYFSETQRNKGNFPGRFSGRQFSNSRSEMNVSTLELGDSALYLCASTGTSGKQETQYFGPGTRLLVL.

The V and J genes are TRBV4-3 and TRBJ2-3; maybe TRBD2 (6 bases). Germline V gives CDR1 LGHNA, CDR2 YSLEER. Trimming took 1 base from V and 5 from J, leaving 13 bases between them. CDR3 length equals 15 residues. CDR3 DNA sequence: TGCGCCAGCAGCCAAGGGGGTGCAGCGGGAGATACGCAGTATTTT. It yields the protein CASSQGGAAGDTQYF.

The chain has TRBV30 and TRBJ1-4; no clear D. Trimming removed 3 bases at V and 6 bases at J, with 11 bases between. Germline lookup yields CDR1 GTSNPN and CDR2 SVGIG (reference sequence). The CDR3 totals 13 residues. This CDR3 is CAWSPNADEKLFF. The CDR3, as DNA: TGTGCCTGGAGCCCTAACGCCGATGAAAAACTGTTTTTT.

The J gene is TRBJ1-1, the V gene TRBV7-2; D gene uncertain. Trimming shortened V by 2 bases and J by 11 bases, and 12 bases separated the two germline ends. The length of the CDR3 is 12 residues. Per the germline V gene, CDR1 is SGHTA and CDR2 is FQGNSA. CDR3 in amino acids: CASSLIPAGAFF. The DNA of the CDR3 is TGTGCCAGCAGCTTAATCCCCGCCGGGGCTTTCTTT.

The V and J genes are TRBV6-4 and TRBJ2-3; 10 nucleotides agree with TRBD2. V was clipped by 6 bases and J by 3 bases; unmatched bases: 6. This CDR3 is 15 amino acids long. Germline V gene data show CDR1 as MRHNA and CDR2 as SNTAGT. The CDR3 DNA sequence: TGTGCCAGCAGCGAAACTAGCGGGACTACAGATACGCAGTATTTT. This translates into CASSETSGTTDTQYF.

The gene calls are TRBV5-8 and TRBJ2-7, with D possibly being TRBD1 (5 bases). This CDR3 contains 15 residues. The germline V and J ends were trimmed by 0 bases and 2 bases, with 12 bases remaining between them. Germline V lookup: CDR1 SGHTS, CDR2 YDEGEE. The CDR3 DNA sequence: TGTGCCAGCAGCTTGGCAGGGTGGATGGCCTACGAGCAGTACTTC. It is translated as CASSLAGWMAYEQYF. Supplemented by reference TRBV5-8 and TRBJ2-7, the full variable domain reads EAGVTQSPTHLIKTRGQQATLRCSPISGHTSVYWYQQALGLGLQFLLWYDEGEERNRGNFPPRFSGRQFPNYSSELNVNALELEDSALYLCASSLAGWMAYEQYFGPGTRLTVT.

In its sample, this clone was seen once. The rearrangement uses TRBV19 and TRBJ1-2, with D possibly being TRBD1 (5 bases). CDR3 length: 13 residues. Per germline, CDR1 LNHDA and CDR2 SQIVND (reference sequence). V was cut by 4 bases and J by 8 bases, with 14 bases left in between. The DNA for the CDR3 is TGTGCCAGTAGTAAGGGACTCCCCCACGGCTACACCTTC. Translated: CASSKGLPHGYTF.

The chain recombines TRBV6-5 with TRBJ2-3; D gene unclear. CDR1 MNHEY and CDR2 SVGAGI come from the germline V gene. V was pared by 4 bases and J by 4 bases, with 6 bases between. CDR3 length equals 12 residues. The DNA for the CDR3 is TGTGCCAGCAGTTCTGCGGCAGATACGCAGTATTTT. Protein product: CASSSAADTQYF.

J is TRBJ2-1 and V is TRBV4-3, with 8 bases aligning to TRBD1. The V gene's germline CDR1 is LGHNA and CDR2 YSLEER. This CDR3 comprises 15 residues. After removal of 1 base from V and 7 bases from J, the junction contained 6 bases not matched to a gene. The CDR3 reads CASSQAGGFVNEQFF. CDR3 sequence (DNA): TGCGCCAGCAGCCAAGCAGGGGGCTTTGTGAATGAGCAGTTCTTC.

The CDR3 protein is CASSQLGQQNTEAFF. The CDR3 nucleotides are TGCGCCAGCAGCCAATTAGGACAGCAGAACACTGAAGCTTTCTTT. The chain uses TRBV4-1 and TRBJ1-1; D is perhaps TRBD1 (6 bases). The V and J ends lost 2 bases and 1 base respectively, with 11 bases between them. The CDR3 has 15 amino acids. The germline gives CDR1 MGHRA, CDR2 YSYEKL.

CDR3 DNA sequence: TGTGCCAGTAGTATAGATCTCTTGGCCGGGACAGTATCCTACGAGCAGTACTTC. It specifies CASSIDLLAGTVSYEQYF. This chain links TRBV19 with TRBJ2-7; TRBD1 agrees at 7 bases. The CDR3 length is 18 residues. Germline CDR1 is LNHDA and CDR2 is SQIVND (reference sequence). V lost 0 bases, J lost 1 base, and 12 bases stayed unmatched.

The rearrangement links TRBV19 to TRBJ2-3; 8 bases fit TRBD2. This CDR3 contains 11 residues. Per the germline V gene, CDR1 is LNHDA and CDR2 is SQIVND (reference sequence). J was trimmed by 9 bases and V by 4 bases; bases with no gene match: 0. CDR3 residues: CASSSGRTQYF. Written as DNA, the CDR3 is TGTGCCAGTAGTAGCGGGAGGACGCAGTATTTT. The full variable domain, completed using reference TRBV19 and TRBJ2-3, is DGGITQSPKYLFRKEGQNVTLSCEQNLNHDAMYWYRQDPGQGLRLIYYSQIVNDFQKGDIAEGYSVSREKKESFPLTVTSAQKNPTAFYLCASSSGRTQYFGPGTRLTVL.

CDR3 DNA sequence: TGTGCCAGCAGCTTGGTAGGGGCAAGCACAGATACGCAGTATTTT. This codes for CASSLVGASTDTQYF. The V call is TRBV5-8, the J call TRBJ2-3; possibly TRBD1 for D (5 bases). The CDR3 contains 15 residues. Trimming removed 0 bases at V and 0 bases at J, with 8 bases between. Germline lookup yields CDR1 SGHTS and CDR2 YDEGEE. The full variable domain, rest sourced from reference TRBV5-8 and TRBJ2-3, is EAGVTQSPTHLIKTRGQQATLRCSPISGHTSVYWYQQALGLGLQFLLWYDEGEERNRGNFPPRFSGRQFPNYSSELNVNALELEDSALYLCASSLVGASTDTQYFGPGTRLTVL.

The rearrangement uses TRBV19 and TRBJ2-3; D is unclear. Deletions cut 6 bases from V and 5 bases from J, with 27 bases between. Per the germline V gene, CDR1 is LNHDA and CDR2 is SQIVND (reference sequence). The CDR3 extends over 18 amino acids. CDR3 sequence: CASSQRSDFFGVLDTQYF. In nucleotides, the CDR3 is TGTGCCAGTAGCCAACGGTCCGATTTCTTCGGAGTCTTAGATACGCAGTATTTT.

This clone was recorded a few times. V gene TRBV5-4 combines with J gene TRBJ1-2; perhaps TRBD1 as D (5 bases). Germline V CDR1 and CDR2: SGHNT, YYREEE (reference sequence). This CDR3 is built from 13 residues. V gave up 0 bases and J gave up 6 bases, with 9 bases separating them. Written as DNA, the CDR3 is TGTGCCAGCAGCTTGGCAGGGATCGATGGCTACACCTTC. Its translation: CASSLAGIDGYTF.

The chain is built from TRBV5-5 and TRBJ2-7, with TRBD1 matching over 8 bases. CDR1 SGHKS and CDR2 YYEKEE come from the germline V gene (reference sequence). The CDR3 runs to 15 residues. J was trimmed by 2 bases and V by 5 bases; bases with no gene match: 9. The CDR3 loop is CASSSIQGAPYEQYF. CDR3 nucleotide sequence: TGTGCCAGCAGTTCAATCCAGGGGGCGCCCTACGAGCAGTACTTC. The variable domain in full, completed from reference TRBV5-5 and TRBJ2-7, reads DAGVTQSPTHLIKTRGQQVTLRCSPISGHKSVSWYQQVLGQGPQFIFQYYEKEERGRGNFPDRFSARQFPNYSSELNVNALLLGDSALYLCASSSIQGAPYEQYFGPGTRLTVT.

This chain links TRBV14 with TRBJ1-3; D might be TRBD1 (6 bases). V gave up 4 bases and J gave up 0 bases, with 10 bases separating them. CDR1 is SGHDN and CDR2 is FVKESK in the germline V gene. The CDR3 is made up of 15 amino acids. CDR3 in amino acids: CASSPRGISGNTIYF. CDR3 in DNA: TGTGCCAGCAGCCCGAGGGGGATCTCTGGAAACACCATATATTTT.

The V gene is TRBV14, the J gene TRBJ2-5; a possible D gene is TRBD1 (6 bases). The V end was cut by 2 bases, the J end by 1 base, with 11 bases between. The CDR3 is 15 residues long. CDR1 is SGHDN, CDR2 FVKESK, per germline. CDR3 in DNA: TGTGCCAGCAGCCAACCCCTAGGGGGCCAAGAGACCCAGTACTTC. Encoded protein: CASSQPLGGQETQYF.

V gene TRBV2 combines with J gene TRBJ1-1; TRBD1 is a possible D gene (5 bases). CDR3 length: 12 residues. The germline gives CDR1 SNHLY, CDR2 FYNNEI. Trimming stripped 9 bases from V and 10 bases from J, with 18 bases between. This CDR3 is CASDPSGGGAFF. The CDR3 region has the DNA TGTGCCAGTGACCCTAGTGGGGGGGGAGCTTTCTTT.

The genes are TRBV6-5 and TRBJ2-7; a weak D match, TRBD2 (5 bases). CDR3 length: 16 residues. V lost 0 bases to trimming and J lost 2 bases, with 14 bases between them. The germline V gene has CDR1 MNHEY and CDR2 SVGAGI. The CDR3 region has the DNA TGTGCCAGCAGTTACTCAATCGGTGAGGGAACCTACGAGCAGTACTTC. Translation: CASSYSIGEGTYEQYF.

This clone has a single count. This chain links TRBV5-1 with TRBJ1-5; D not resolved. V was shortened by 0 bases and J by 5 bases, with 6 bases between the two germline ends. The germline CDR1 and CDR2 sequences are SGHRS and YFSETQ. This CDR3 comprises 13 residues. This CDR3 is CASSLESDQPQHF. DNA of the CDR3: TGCGCCAGCAGCTTGGAGTCAGATCAGCCCCAGCATTTT.

The chain uses TRBV30 and TRBJ2-7; possible D gene TRBD2, 5 bases. The CDR3 spans 14 residues. Germline V gene lookup returns CDR1 GTSNPN and CDR2 SVGIG (reference sequence). The ends were cut back, 3 bases at V and 5 bases at J, with 17 bases in the middle. Here the CDR3 DNA reads TGTGCCTGGAGCCGGACTTCTGGCGGCAACGAGCAGTACTTC. Amino acids: CAWSRTSGGNEQYF.

V and J are TRBV2 and TRBJ2-3; 7 bases line up with TRBD2. This CDR3 is 13 amino acids long. The trim removed 7 bases at V and 3 bases at J, leaving 4 bases unmatched. The germline gives CDR1 SNHLY, CDR2 FYNNEI. This CDR3 is CASIDGGTDTQYF. The CDR3 nucleotides are TGTGCCAGCATTGACGGGGGGACAGATACGCAGTATTTT. The full variable domain, completed using reference TRBV2 and TRBJ2-3, is EPEVTQTPSHQVTQMGQEVILRCVPISNHLYFYWYRQILGQKVEFLVSFYNNEISEKSEIFDDQFSVERPDGSNFTLKIRSTKLEDSAMYFCASIDGGTDTQYFGPGTRLTVL.

The chain uses TRBV10-3 and TRBJ1-5; 7 bases are shared with TRBD1. Trimming at V came to 5 bases and at J to 4 bases, leaving 5 bases not matched to a gene. Per the germline V gene, CDR1 is ENHRY and CDR2 is SYGVKD. This CDR3 spans 14 amino acids. CDR3 amino acids: CAISSTGANQPQHF. CDR3 DNA sequence: TGTGCCATCAGTTCAACAGGGGCAAATCAGCCCCAGCATTTT.

The chain carries TRBV6-5 and TRBJ2-7; weak D call: TRBD1 (5 bases). There are 15 residues in the CDR3. V was pared by 0 bases and J by 0 bases, with 9 bases between. Germline assignment: CDR1 MNHEY and CDR2 SVGAGI. In DNA form, the CDR3 reads TGTGCCAGCAGTTACTCGACCGACAGCTCCTACGAGCAGTACTTC. This gives the protein CASSYSTDSSYEQYF.

This chain joins TRBV9 and TRBJ2-7; D may be TRBD2 (5 bases). Germline assignment: CDR1 SGDLS and CDR2 YYNGEE. CDR3 length: 13 amino acids. V lost 0 bases and J lost 6, with 10 bases in between. The CDR3 DNA reads TGTGCCAGCAGCGTAGGAGGGATGGGCGAGCAGTACTTC. Its translation: CASSVGGMGEQYF.

The J gene is TRBJ1-1, the V gene TRBV7-9; 8 bases align to TRBD1. The CDR3 covers 13 residues. Unmatched junction bases numbered 0, after V lost 3 bases and J lost 3 bases. The germline V gene encodes CDR1 SEHNR and CDR2 FQNEAQ (reference sequence). This CDR3 reads CASSLTGDTEAFF. In DNA, the CDR3 is TGTGCCAGCAGCTTGACAGGGGACACTGAAGCTTTCTTT. Together with reference TRBV7-9 and TRBJ1-1, the CDR3 gives the full variable domain: DTGVSQNPRHKITKRGQNVTFRCDPISEHNRLYWYRQTLGQGPEFLTYFQNEAQLEKSRLLSDRFSAERPKGSFSTLEIQRTEQGDSAMYLCASSLTGDTEAFFGQGTRLTVV.

The V call is TRBV4-1, the J call TRBJ2-5, with 7 bases lining up with TRBD1. The junction had 6 bases not matched to a gene; V was cut back by 1 base and J by 4 bases. The germline gives CDR1 MGHRA, CDR2 YSYEKL. The CDR3 length is 15 residues. The CDR3 bases are TGCGCCAGCAGCCAAGGCGACAGGGTCCCAGAGACCCAGTACTTC. This gives the protein CASSQGDRVPETQYF.

CDR3 sequence (DNA): TGCGCCAGCAACGGAGGCCAAGAGACCCAGTACTTC. Translated: CASNGGQETQYF. V usage is TRBV5-1 and J usage is TRBJ2-5, with D tentatively TRBD2 (5 bases). The germline V and J ends were trimmed by 6 bases and 1 base, with 7 bases remaining between them. The CDR3 is 12 residues long. The V gene's germline CDR1 is SGHRS and CDR2 YFSETQ.

This sequence joins TRBV7-2 and TRBJ2-7; 7 bases match TRBD2. This CDR3 contains 13 residues. Germline lookup yields CDR1 SGHTA and CDR2 FQGNSA. After removal of 1 base from V and 7 bases from J, the junction contained 4 bases not matched to a gene. The CDR3 spells CASSLGAGEEQYF. The CDR3 DNA follows: TGTGCCAGCAGCTTAGGGGCGGGGGAGGAGCAGTACTTC.